The present T cell receptor beta chain was sequenced within a study of blood T cells in healthy people across ages. Broader study findings: Both higher diversity and more naive CD4+ cells marked long-lived donors when set against aged donors.

The CDR3 length is 14 residues. At least 7 million PBMCs were isolated per sample. About this clonotype: The target antigen is unknown.

Next came a second PCR, run for about 7 to 12 cycles, which used a sample-barcoded 5' primer along with a J-beta primer mix. TCRdb ran MiXCR on the 5' RACE reads and lists one entry per CDR3 protein. The sample lists more than 900,000 distinct CDR3 sequences; 20% to 25% were seen once. This sample also belongs to another study, concerning T cells of mothers and their children.

The chain carries TRBV12-3 or TRBV12-4 and TRBJ2-1; 9 positions match TRBD2. The J call may be incorrect, as the DNA end agrees better with TRBJ2-5. This receptor was identified in a girl aged 2-9 years in good health. What was sequenced was blood. The CDR3 nucleotides are TGTGCCAGCTGTAGCGGGAGCATGGGAGAGACCCAGTACTTC. This codes for CASCSGSMGETQYF.